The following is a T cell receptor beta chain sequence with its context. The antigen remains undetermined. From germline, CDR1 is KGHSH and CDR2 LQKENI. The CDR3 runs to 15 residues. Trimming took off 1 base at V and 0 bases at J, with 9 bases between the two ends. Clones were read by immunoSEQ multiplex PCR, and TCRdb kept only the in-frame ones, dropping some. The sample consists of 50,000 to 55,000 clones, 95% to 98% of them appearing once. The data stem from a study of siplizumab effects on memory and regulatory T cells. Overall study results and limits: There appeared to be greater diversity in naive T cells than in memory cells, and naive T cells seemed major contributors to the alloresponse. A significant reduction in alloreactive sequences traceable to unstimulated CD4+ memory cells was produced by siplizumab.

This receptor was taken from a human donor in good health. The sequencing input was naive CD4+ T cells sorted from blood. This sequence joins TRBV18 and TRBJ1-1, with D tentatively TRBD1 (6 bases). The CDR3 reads CASSPRDTLNTEAFF. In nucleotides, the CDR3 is TGTGCCAGCTCACCACGGGACACCTTGAACACTGAAGCTTTCTTT.